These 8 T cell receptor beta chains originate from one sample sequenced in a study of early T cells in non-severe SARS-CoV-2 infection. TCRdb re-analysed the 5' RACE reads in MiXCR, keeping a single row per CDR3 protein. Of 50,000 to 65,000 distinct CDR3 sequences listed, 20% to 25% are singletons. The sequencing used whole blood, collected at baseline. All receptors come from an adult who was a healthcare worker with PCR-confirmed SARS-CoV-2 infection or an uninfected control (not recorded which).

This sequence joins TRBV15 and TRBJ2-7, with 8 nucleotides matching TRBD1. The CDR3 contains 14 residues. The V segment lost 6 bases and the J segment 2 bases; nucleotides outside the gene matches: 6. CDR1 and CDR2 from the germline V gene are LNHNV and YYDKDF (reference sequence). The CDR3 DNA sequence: TGTGCCACCAGTACCGGGACAGGCCCCTACGAGCAGTACTTC. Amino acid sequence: CATSTGTGPYEQYF.

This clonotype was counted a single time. In DNA, the CDR3 is TGTGCCAGAAGCTTGCCCTTAAACCGGGACCGCGGCACAGATACGCAGTATTTT. As protein: CARSLPLNRDRGTDTQYF. This chain connects TRBV5-3 to TRBJ2-3; D tentatively fits TRBD1 or TRBD2 (5 bases each). TRBV5-3 is marked as an open reading frame, function uncertain. The V gene lost 1 base and the J gene lost 1 base, with 19 bases spanning the gap. This CDR3 contains 18 residues.

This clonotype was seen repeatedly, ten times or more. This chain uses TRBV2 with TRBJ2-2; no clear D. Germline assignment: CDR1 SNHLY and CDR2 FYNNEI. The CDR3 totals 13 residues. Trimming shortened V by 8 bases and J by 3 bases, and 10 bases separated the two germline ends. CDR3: CASAGPDTGELFF. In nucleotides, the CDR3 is TGTGCCAGCGCCGGGCCAGACACCGGGGAGCTGTTTTTT. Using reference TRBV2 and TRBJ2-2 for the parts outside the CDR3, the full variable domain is EPEVTQTPSHQVTQMGQEVILRCVPISNHLYFYWYRQILGQKVEFLVSFYNNEISEKSEIFDDQFSVERPDGSNFTLKIRSTKLEDSAMYFCASAGPDTGELFFGEGSRLTVL.

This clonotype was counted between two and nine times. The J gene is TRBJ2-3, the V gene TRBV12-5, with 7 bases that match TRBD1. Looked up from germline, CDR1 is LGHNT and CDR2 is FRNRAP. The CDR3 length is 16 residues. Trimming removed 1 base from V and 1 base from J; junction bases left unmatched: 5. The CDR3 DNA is TGTGCTAGTGGTTTGGGGGACAGCCAACGCACAGATACGCAGTATTTT. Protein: CASGLGDSQRTDTQYF.

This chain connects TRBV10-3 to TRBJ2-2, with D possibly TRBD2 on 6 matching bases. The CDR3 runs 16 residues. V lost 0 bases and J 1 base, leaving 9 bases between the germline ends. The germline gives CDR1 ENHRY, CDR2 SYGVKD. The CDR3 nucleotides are TGTGCCATCAGTGAGTCGGGCGGGATGAACACCGGGGAGCTGTTTTTT. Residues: CAISESGGMNTGELFF.

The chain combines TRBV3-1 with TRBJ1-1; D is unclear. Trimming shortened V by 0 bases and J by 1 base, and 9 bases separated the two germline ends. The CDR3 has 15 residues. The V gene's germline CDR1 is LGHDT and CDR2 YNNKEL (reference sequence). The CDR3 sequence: CASSQDVGRNTEAFF. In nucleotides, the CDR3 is TGTGCCAGCAGCCAAGATGTAGGGAGGAACACTGAAGCTTTCTTT.

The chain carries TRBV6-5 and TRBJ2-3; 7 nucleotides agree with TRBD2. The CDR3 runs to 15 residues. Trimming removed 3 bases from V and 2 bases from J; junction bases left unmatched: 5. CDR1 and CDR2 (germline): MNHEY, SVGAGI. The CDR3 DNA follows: TGTGCCAGCAGTTATTCGCGGGGGACCACAGATACGCAGTATTTT. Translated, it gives CASSYSRGTTDTQYF.

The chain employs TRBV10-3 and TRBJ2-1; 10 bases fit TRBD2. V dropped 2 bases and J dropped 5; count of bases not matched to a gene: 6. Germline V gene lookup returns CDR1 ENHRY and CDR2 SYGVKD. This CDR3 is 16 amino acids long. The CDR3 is CAISERSGGADNEQFF. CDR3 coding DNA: TGTGCCATCAGTGAGAGAAGCGGGGGGGCCGACAATGAGCAGTTCTTC.